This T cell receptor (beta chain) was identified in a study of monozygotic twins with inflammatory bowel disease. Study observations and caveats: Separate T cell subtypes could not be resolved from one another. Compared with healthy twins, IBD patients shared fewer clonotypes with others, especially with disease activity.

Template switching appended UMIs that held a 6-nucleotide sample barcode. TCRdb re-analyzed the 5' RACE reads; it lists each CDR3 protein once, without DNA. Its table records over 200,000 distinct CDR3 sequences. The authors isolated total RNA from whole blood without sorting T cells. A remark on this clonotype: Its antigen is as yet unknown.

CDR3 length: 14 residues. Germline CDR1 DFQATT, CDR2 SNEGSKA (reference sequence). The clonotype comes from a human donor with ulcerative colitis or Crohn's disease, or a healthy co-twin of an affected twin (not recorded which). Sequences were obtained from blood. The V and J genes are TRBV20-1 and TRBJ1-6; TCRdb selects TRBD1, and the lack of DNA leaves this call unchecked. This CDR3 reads CSARTGTVNSPLHF.